This T cell receptor beta chain was sequenced for a study of beta chain features in type 1 diabetes. Study details: Patients and healthy donors were similar in age, gender and cell yields.

Trimming pared 6 bases from V and 6 bases from J, leaving 8 bases between. Per germline, CDR1 SGHTA and CDR2 FQGTGA. The CDR3 spans 11 residues. Every isolated RNA sample was fully reverse transcribed, so sequencing captured expressed TCRB transcripts. For naive, central memory and regulatory T cell samples, reads averaged around 3.6 million. The protocol was immunoSEQ multiplex PCR, while the TCRdb copy is restricted to in-frame clones and leaves out a portion. This sample has 600,000 or so clones, with around an eighth found just once. On this clone itself: The antigen is undetermined.

Whole-study results and caveats: Whether TCRB rearrangement is influenced by HLA type was left unresolved in this analysis. VDJ junctions sequenced from type 1 diabetes patients showed fewer insertions and more deletions. All four CD4+ subsets of Type 1 diabetes patients contained TCRB CDR3s that were moderately but significantly shorter.

Sequenced input: naive CD4+ T cells from blood. The genes are TRBV7-3 and TRBJ1-2; D remains ambiguous. The receptor was derived from a young man with type 1 diabetes. CDR3: CASRGNDGYTF. The CDR3 coding sequence is TGTGCCAGCAGGGGGAACGATGGCTACACCTTC. Looking up the rest from reference TRBV7-3 and TRBJ1-2 gives the full variable domain: GAGVSQTPSNKVTEKGKYVELRCDPISGHTALYWYRQSLGQGPEFLIYFQGTGAADDSGLPNDRFFAVRPEGSVSTLKIQRTERGDSAVYLCASRGNDGYTFGSGTRLTVV.